Listed below are T cell receptor beta chains from one sample, sequenced in a study of OX40 agonist ivuxolimab in advanced cancers. Data came from immunoSEQ multiplex PCR; TCRdb stores just in-frame clones and leaves some out. The table includes approximately 74,000 clones, around 93% detected once. Sequencing was performed on CD4+ or CD8+ T cells sorted from blood, taken in a trial of the OX40 agonist ivuxolimab. All receptors come from an adult with an advanced solid tumor such as melanoma, head and neck, liver or kidney cancer. The CDR3 runs from the conserved cysteine through the conserved F or W. The D gene is left open where the match is weak. Only part of the rows carry a size: once, few, many, or a class if the clone is expanded.

TRBJ2-7	NA	NA	TRBV7-9	TGTGCCAGCAGACGGGACCGTGACTCCGTGGAGCAGTACTTC	CASRRDRDSVEQYF
TRBJ2-1	TRBD2	NA	TRBV9	TGTGCCAGCAGCGTAGGGACTAGCTTTCCGGGTGAGCAGTTCTTC	CASSVGTSFPGEQFF
TRBJ2-2	NA	NA	TRBV6-6	TGTGCCAGCAGTTCCCACGTCGGGGAGCTGTTTTTT	CASSSHVGELFF
TRBJ2-6	NA	NA	TRBV19	TGTGCCAGTAGTACGAACAGGGTTTCTGGGGCCAACGTCCTGACTTTC	CASSTNRVSGANVLTF
TRBJ1-4	NA	NA	TRBV7-9	TGTGCCAGCAGCTTAGGCAGAACAACTAATGAAAAACTGTTTTTT	CASSLGRTTNEKLFF
TRBJ1-2	NA	NA	TRBV18	TGTGCCAGCTCATCGAACAGGGACTATGGCTACACCTTC	CASSSNRDYGYTF
TRBJ2-1	NA	NA	TRBV27	TGTGCCAGCAGTAACTCGTGGGGTGAGCAGTTCTTC	CASSNSWGEQFF
TRBJ2-2	NA	NA	TRBV28	TGTGCCAGCAGTTCCCCGGGTTCGGACACCGGGGAGCTGTTTTTT	CASSSPGSDTGELFF
TRBJ2-7	TRBD1	NA	TRBV6-1	TGTGCCAGCAGTGAAGCTAAACAGGGGTTCTACGAGCAGTACTTC	CASSEAKQGFYEQYF
TRBJ2-1	TRBD2	NA	TRBV5-1	TGCGCCAGCAGCTTGACCGAGCGGGGGACTTACAATGAGCAGTTCTTC	CASSLTERGTYNEQFF
TRBJ2-1	NA	NA	TRBV28	TGTGCCAGCTCCGAGGTTTACAATGAGCAGTTCTTC	CASSEVYNEQFF
TRBJ2-1	NA	NA	TRBV27	TGTGCCAGCAGTTACCGGGCCAATGAGCAGTTCTTC	CASSYRANEQFF
TRBJ1-5	TRBD1	NA	TRBV9	TGTGCCAGGAACCCATTAGAGGGGGCAAATCAGCCCCAGCATTTT	CARNPLEGANQPQHF
TRBJ1-4	NA	NA	TRBV28	TGTGCCAGCAGTCCCGGGGACAACTCTGAAAAACTGTTTTTT	CASSPGDNSEKLFF
TRBJ1-1	TRBD1	few	TRBV14	TGTGCCAGCAGCCACCCAGGGGGAACCCGTTACACTGCTGAAGCTTTCTTT	CASSHPGGTRYTAEAFF
TRBJ1-1	NA	NA	TRBV7-9	TGTGCCAGCAGCTTTGACACTGAAGCTTTCTTT	CASSFDTEAFF
TRBJ1-1	NA	NA	TRBV10-3	TGTGCCATCAGGGACAGCCCCTCCACTGAAGCTTTCTTT	CAIRDSPSTEAFF
TRBJ2-7	NA	once	TRBV6-6	TGTGCCAGCAGTCCTGATGGGGGGGGCCACTACGAGCAGTACTTC	CASSPDGGGHYEQYF
TRBJ2-7	TRBD2	NA	TRBV27	TGTGCCAGCAGCCGGGCGGGAGTAAATAATGGCTACGAGCAGTACTTC	CASSRAGVNNGYEQYF
TRBJ2-2	TRBD2	once	TRBV4-1	TGCGCCAGCAGCCAAGGGACTAGCAATTTCTACACCGGGGAGCTGTTTTTT	CASSQGTSNFYTGELFF
TRBJ2-7	TRBD1	NA	TRBV6-5	TGTGCCACCTGCTTGGGACAGGGGATCTACGAGCAGTACTTC	CATCLGQGIYEQYF
TRBJ2-3	TRBD2	NA	TRBV5-4	TGTGCCAGCAGCTCCCGCGGGGGGGGTACAGATACGCAGTATTTT	CASSSRGGGTDTQYF
TRBJ2-1	NA	NA	TRBV6-5	TGTGCCAGCAGTTTCCGTCAGAACAATGAGCAGTTCTTC	CASSFRQNNEQFF
TRBJ2-2	NA	NA	TRBV12-5	TGTGCTAGTGAGTTGGCAGGGGAGGCCGGGGAGCTGTTTTTT	CASELAGEAGELFF
TRBJ1-1	NA	NA	TRBV5-1	TGCGCCAGCAGCTCCTCTTGGGGGATTGAAGCTTTCTTT	CASSSSWGIEAFF
TRBJ2-7	TRBD1	NA	TRBV30	TGTGCCTTGGAGTGGTCGGGACAGGGGGTCGAGCAGTACTTC	CALEWSGQGVEQYF
TRBJ1-5	NA	NA	TRBV11-2	TGTGCCAGCAGCCGGACAGACAATGCGCCCCAGCATTTT	CASSRTDNAPQHF
TRBJ1-5	NA	NA	TRBV7-2	TGTGCCAGCAGCCAGACCGGGACCGAGAATCAGCCCCAGCATTTT	CASSQTGTENQPQHF
TRBJ1-2	NA	NA	TRBV28	TGTGCCAGCAGTTTAAGACAGGATGGTGGCTACACCTTC	CASSLRQDGGYTF
TRBJ2-5	NA	NA	TRBV2	TGTGCCAGCAGTGACAGGACAGAAGAGACCCAGTACTTC	CASSDRTEETQYF
TRBJ1-2	NA	NA	TRBV2	TGTGCCAGCAGTGAAGCGCCAGCCCCTTATGGCTACACCTTC	CASSEAPAPYGYTF
TRBJ1-2	NA	once	TRBV5-1	TGCGCCAGCAGCTTGGACCAAAACTATGGCTACACCTTC	CASSLDQNYGYTF